The 12 T cell receptor beta chains below all came from one sample that was sequenced in a study of neurological immune-mediated disorders. TCRdb redid the calling of the 5' RACE reads with MiXCR, one entry per CDR3 protein. The profile shows over 65,000 distinct CDR3 sequences, approximately 2.4% of them singletons. Sequenced sample: PBMCs. The receptor source for this set is a woman in her 30s with multiple sclerosis.

Many counts were recorded for this clonotype. The chain carries TRBV12-3 or TRBV12-4 and TRBJ2-1; 8 positions agree with TRBD2. V gave up 7 bases and J gave up 2 bases; unmatched junction bases: 7. This CDR3 spans 15 amino acids. The CDR3 protein is CASTAAGAPYNEQFF. Written as DNA, the CDR3 is TGTGCCAGCACCGCAGCGGGAGCCCCCTACAATGAGCAGTTCTTC.

This clonotype was seen many times. The chain employs TRBV11-3 and TRBJ2-7; D is unresolved. CDR1 is SGHNT, CDR2 YENEEA, per germline. V was cut by 5 bases and J by 2 bases, with 16 bases left in between. This CDR3 has 15 amino acids. CDR3 nucleotides: TGTGCCAGCAGCCTGACGGGTTTAGGCCCCTACGAGCAGTACTTC. Translating gives CASSLTGLGPYEQYF.

This clonotype came up many times. The chain employs TRBV25-1 and TRBJ2-5; D is uncertain. The length of the CDR3 is 10 residues. The germline gives CDR1 MGHDK, CDR2 SYGVNS. V shed 3 bases and J shed 7 bases, with 3 bases lying between them. The chain's CDR3 is CASSDGTQYF. For the CDR3, the DNA is TGTGCCAGCAGTGATGGGACCCAGTACTTC.

This clonotype was observed at least ten times. This chain joins TRBV27 and TRBJ2-2; a weak D match, TRBD2 (5 bases). The germline V gene has CDR1 MNHEY and CDR2 SMNVEV (reference sequence). With 6 bases removed from V and 2 bases from J, the gap between germline ends came to 10 bases. The length of the CDR3 is 14 residues. In nucleotides, the CDR3 is TGTGCCAGCAGGATTGGACTTAACACCGGGGAGCTGTTTTTT. Its translation: CASRIGLNTGELFF.

In this sample, this clonotype turned up many times. CDR3 nucleotides: TGTGCAAGTCGCGGATACCGGGACAGATTCACAGATACGCAGTATTTT. The encoded protein is CASRGYRDRFTDTQYF. The chain links TRBV12-2 to TRBJ2-3; the D segment call TRBD1 is taken from the table without a DNA check. TRBV12-2 is a documented pseudogene. This CDR3 is built from 16 residues.

This clonotype was observed at least ten times. The rearrangement joins TRBV20-1 to TRBJ2-1, with 8 bases matching TRBD2. Germline trimming cut 5 bases from V and 8 bases from J; bases unmatched to any gene: 14. CDR1 DFQATT and CDR2 SNEGSKA come from the germline V gene (reference sequence). CDR3 length: 15 amino acids. The DNA for the CDR3 is TGCAGTGCTTCGAGCGGGAGTGGTATATGGGATGAGCAGTTCTTC. Protein sequence: CSASSGSGIWDEQFF.

V is TRBV5-4 and J is TRBJ2-7; TRBD1 agrees at 9 bases. In germline, CDR1 is SGHNT, CDR2 YYREEE (reference sequence). This CDR3 has 15 amino acids. V shed 4 bases, J shed 4 bases, and the junction held 9 bases outside the gene matches. The CDR3 DNA reads TGTGCCAGCAGCCCTGGGACAGGGAGAGGGTACGAGCAGTACTTC. This encodes CASSPGTGRGYEQYF.

Ten or more counts support this clonotype. V and J are TRBV20-1 and TRBJ2-7; 11 bases line up with TRBD2. The V and J ends lost 7 bases and 5 bases, in that order; junction bases with no gene match: 7. Germline V gene sequence: CDR1 DFQATT, CDR2 SNEGSKA (reference sequence). The CDR3 consists of 13 residues. The CDR3 loop is CSVAPGLADEQYF. The CDR3 DNA reads TGCAGTGTTGCACCGGGACTAGCGGACGAGCAGTACTTC.

Remarks on this clonotype: Because the CDR3 is missing its conserved closing phenylalanine or tryptophan, this is likely a read error. The DNA is left out, because the CDR3 cannot be placed on it with certainty; the CDR3 is given as TCRdb lists it. The J gene is TRBJ2-7, the V gene TRBV7-9; TRBD2 is the table's D call, not checked against the DNA. Germline-derived CDR1 and CDR2 are SEHNR and FQNEAQ (reference sequence). 15 amino acids form the CDR3, both terminal residues included. The CDR3 loop is CASSLDSILGYEQYY.

This clonotype was recorded many times. CDR3 residues: CASSFPAGGNTGELFF. The CDR3 bases are TGTGCCAGCAGCTTTCCCGCGGGAGGGAACACCGGGGAGCTGTTTTTT. The V gene is TRBV5-5, the J gene TRBJ2-2; TRBD2 aligns across 8 bases. Per germline, CDR1 SGHKS and CDR2 YYEKEE (reference sequence). Trimming at V came to 2 bases and at J to 1 base, leaving 4 bases not matched to a gene. The CDR3 extends over 16 amino acids.

This clonotype came up many times. J is TRBJ2-3 and V is TRBV2, with 11 bases that match TRBD2. Per germline, CDR1 SNHLY and CDR2 FYNNEI. J gave up 4 bases and V 6 bases, and 6 bases lay outside the gene matches. The CDR3 totals 15 residues. The CDR3 DNA reads as TGTGCCAGCAGAAAACTAGCGGGAGTCGCAGATACGCAGTATTTT. This codes for CASRKLAGVADTQYF. Based on the CDR3 plus reference TRBV2 and TRBJ2-3, the full variable domain is EPEVTQTPSHQVTQMGQEVILRCVPISNHLYFYWYRQILGQKVEFLVSFYNNEISEKSEIFDDQFSVERPDGSNFTLKIRSTKLEDSAMYFCASRKLAGVADTQYFGPGTRLTVL.

This clonotype was picked up many times. The J gene is TRBJ2-3, the V gene TRBV6-5, with a tentative D call TRBD2 (5 bases). The V end lost 0 bases, the J end lost 2 bases, and 12 bases lay between the germline ends. Germline V gene data show CDR1 as MNHEY and CDR2 as SVGAGI. The CDR3 sequence is 16 residues long. The CDR3 DNA sequence: TGTGCCAGCAGTTACTCAGGACCGGGGTACACAGATACGCAGTATTTT. Encoded protein: CASSYSGPGYTDTQYF.